This T cell receptor (beta chain) appears in the sequencing data of a study of blood T cell repertoires in COVID-19 (dated by TCRdb to 2020 to 2021). Concerning the study at large: Samples from collaborators originated in the United States, Italy and Spain and spanned both the acute and convalescent phases of COVID-19. Subjects who had been exposed to COVID-19, were actively infected with it, or had recovered from it provided the deeply sampled blood TCRbeta repertoires that made up the dataset. The prospective study material was composed of cDNA or gDNA derived from T cells, B-cell-depleted T cells, or PBMCs. Where available, HLA class I and class II types were taken from metadata supplied by the sample provider and were not determined by assay-based typing. A freely available public database, intended as a resource for researchers studying the immune response to SARS-CoV-2, is where the repertoires were released. Sample metadata almost always included a de-identified subject ID, COVID-19 status, age in years and sex. The samples were drawn from the first 160 participants of the ongoing ImmuneRACE study and from 1,254 subjects provided by 6 global collaborators. What the work shows at the level of the full study, not this receptor alone: How much clinical and demographic metadata was included differed by source and by participant, and the metadata was provided uncurated.

Notes on this clone: The antigen this receptor binds is unknown. Qualities for individual bases were not recorded, and no much larger clone is one base off.

Whole blood was collected in K2EDTA tubes by collaborating institutions according to the institutions' own protocols. For TCRbeta analysis, collaborator samples were shipped as frozen whole blood, as isolated PBMCs, or as DNA extracted from either sample type. TCRbeta CDR3 regions were amplified from genomic DNA by means of the immunoSEQ Assay, a bias-controlled multiplex PCR. The published analysis was carried out like this. The number of nucleated cells in each sample was estimated by amplification of reference gene primers within the assay. To quantify the absolute abundance of each unique TCRbeta CDR3 rearrangement, sequence reads were collapsed and filtered. Productive Simpson clonality was computed per sample as the square root of Simpson's diversity index over productive rearrangements. TCRdb's version of the immuneACCESS table is confined to in-frame rearrangements and falls short of the full clone set. An unresolved V gene accounts for under half of the shortfall where checked; the remainder is of unknown origin. The DNA was the basis for D and trimming; V, J and clone size are from that table. The sample profile shows roughly 230,000 clones; more than 65% of them were found once. Of the sample, 6% to 9.5% is held by the ten largest clones.

CDR1 and CDR2 were assigned from the germline V gene as SGHVS and FNYEAQ. Relative to germline, V is 7 bases shorter and J is 8 bases shorter, with 11 bases between their ends. Inclusive of the bounding cysteine and phenylalanine, the CDR3 is 12 residues long. The read is trimmed to its CDR3 DNA, 36 bases read in frame from base 1. The sequenced material came from peripheral blood. Rearrangement joined TRBV7-6 to TRBJ2-2; the D gene is possibly TRBD1, with 5 bases matching. This clonotype originated in a woman aged 80 or over with acute or convalescent COVID-19. The nucleotide sequence reads as follows: TGTGCCAGCAAGCAACCAGGGGGGGAGCTGTTTTTT. This is translated as CASKQPGGELFF.